This is a list of T cell receptor beta chains from one sample in a study of OX40 agonist ivuxolimab in advanced cancers. Repertoires were generated with immunoSEQ multiplex PCR, while TCRdb's copy carries only in-frame clones and drops some. The sample lists tens of thousands of clones, approximately 90% seen once, with roughly 0.51% in the top ten. The sample was CD4+ or CD8+ T cells sorted from blood, taken in a trial of the OX40 agonist ivuxolimab. The source is an adult with an advanced solid tumor such as melanoma, head and neck, liver or kidney cancer. Both conserved end residues are part of each CDR3. The D gene is left open where the match is weak. Size is stated for part of the rows, as once, few or many counts, or as a class when the clone is expanded.

CDR3 protein: CASSGTTGRNQPQHF; CDR3 DNA: TGTGCCAGCAGTGGAACGACAGGTCGCAATCAGCCCCAGCATTTT; J gene: TRBJ1-5; clone size: NA; CDR3 length: 15; D gene: NA; V gene: TRBV2
CDR3 protein: CASRENRGEQFF; CDR3 DNA: TGTGCCAGCAGGGAAAACAGGGGCGAGCAGTTCTTC; J gene: TRBJ2-1; clone size: NA; CDR3 length: 12; D gene: TRBD1; V gene: TRBV5-4
CDR3 protein: CASRVRGSDTEAFF; CDR3 DNA: TGCGCCAGCAGGGTCCGGGGGTCGGACACTGAAGCTTTCTTT; J gene: TRBJ1-1; clone size: NA; CDR3 length: 14; D gene: NA; V gene: TRBV5-1
CDR3 protein: CASRTLTPSGEGGYTF; CDR3 DNA: TGTGCCAGCAGGACCCTTACGCCCTCAGGAGAGGGAGGCTACACCTTC; J gene: TRBJ1-2; clone size: once; CDR3 length: 16; D gene: NA; V gene: TRBV7-9
CDR3 protein: CASSTPDKYEQYF; CDR3 DNA: TGTGCCAGCAGCACCCCGGACAAGTACGAGCAGTACTTC; J gene: TRBJ2-7; clone size: NA; CDR3 length: 13; D gene: NA; V gene: TRBV5-4
CDR3 protein: CAATSGTQQFF; CDR3 DNA: TGTGCCGCCACTAGCGGGACGCAGCAGTTCTTC; J gene: TRBJ2-1; clone size: NA; CDR3 length: 11; D gene: TRBD2; V gene: TRBV10-3
CDR3 protein: CASSRQGESYGYTF; CDR3 DNA: TGTGCCAGTAGTCGACAGGGCGAGAGCTATGGCTACACCTTC; J gene: TRBJ1-2; clone size: NA; CDR3 length: 14; D gene: TRBD1; V gene: TRBV19
CDR3 protein: CASSVGPNEQYF; CDR3 DNA: TGTGCCAGTAGTGTCGGGCCCAACGAGCAGTACTTC; J gene: TRBJ2-7; clone size: NA; CDR3 length: 12; D gene: NA; V gene: TRBV19
CDR3 protein: CASRGDRPGQYF; CDR3 DNA: TGTGCCAGCAGGGGGGACAGACCCGGGCAGTACTTC; J gene: TRBJ2-7; clone size: NA; CDR3 length: 12; D gene: TRBD1; V gene: TRBV2
CDR3 protein: CASSLDGRATGEQFF; CDR3 DNA: TGCGCCAGCAGCTTAGACGGGAGGGCCACGGGCGAGCAGTTCTTC; J gene: TRBJ2-1; clone size: NA; CDR3 length: 15; D gene: TRBD2; V gene: TRBV5-1
CDR3 protein: CATSRELAGLETQYF; CDR3 DNA: TGTGCCACCAGCAGAGAGTTAGCGGGCCTGGAGACCCAGTACTTC; J gene: TRBJ2-5; clone size: once; CDR3 length: 15; D gene: TRBD2; V gene: TRBV15
CDR3 protein: CASSLGQGRWTEAFF; CDR3 DNA: TGTGCCAGCAGCCTGGGACAGGGGCGGTGGACTGAAGCTTTCTTT; J gene: TRBJ1-1; clone size: NA; CDR3 length: 15; D gene: TRBD1; V gene: TRBV27
CDR3 protein: CSARGGEQFF; CDR3 DNA: TGCAGTGCACGGGGAGGGGAGCAGTTCTTC; J gene: TRBJ2-1; clone size: NA; CDR3 length: 10; D gene: TRBD2; V gene: TRBV20-1
CDR3 protein: CASSQWRGLETQYF; CDR3 DNA: TGTGCCAGCAGCCAATGGAGAGGGTTGGAGACCCAGTACTTC; J gene: TRBJ2-5; clone size: once; CDR3 length: 14; D gene: NA; V gene: TRBV14
CDR3 protein: CASSLEGYSNQPQHF; CDR3 DNA: TGTGCCAGCAGTTTAGAGGGTTATAGCAATCAGCCCCAGCATTTT; J gene: TRBJ1-5; clone size: NA; CDR3 length: 15; D gene: NA; V gene: TRBV27
CDR3 protein: CASSPSWTSGRAPEQYF; CDR3 DNA: TGCGCCAGCAGCCCTTCGTGGACTAGCGGGAGAGCCCCCGAGCAGTACTTC; J gene: TRBJ2-7; clone size: NA; CDR3 length: 17; D gene: TRBD2; V gene: TRBV5-1
CDR3 protein: CASSLVAGGPYEQYF; CDR3 DNA: TGTGCCAGCAGCTTGGTAGCGGGAGGGCCCTACGAGCAGTACTTC; J gene: TRBJ2-7; clone size: NA; CDR3 length: 15; D gene: TRBD2; V gene: TRBV5-5
CDR3 protein: CAISELGGRTNEQFF; CDR3 DNA: TGTGCCATCAGTGAGTTGGGCGGGAGGACCAATGAGCAGTTCTTC; J gene: TRBJ2-1; clone size: NA; CDR3 length: 15; D gene: TRBD2; V gene: TRBV10-3
CDR3 protein: CASSSAGAGWYEQYF; CDR3 DNA: TGTGCCAGCAGTTCCGCGGGGGCAGGGTGGTACGAGCAGTACTTC; J gene: TRBJ2-7; clone size: NA; CDR3 length: 15; D gene: NA; V gene: TRBV28
CDR3 protein: CASSLRPSTDTQYF; CDR3 DNA: TGCGCCAGCAGCCTTAGACCTAGCACAGATACGCAGTATTTT; J gene: TRBJ2-3; clone size: NA; CDR3 length: 14; D gene: NA; V gene: TRBV5-1
CDR3 protein: CASSESSRETQYF; CDR3 DNA: TGCGCCAGCAGTGAGTCGAGCCGAGAGACCCAGTACTTC; J gene: TRBJ2-5; clone size: NA; CDR3 length: 13; D gene: NA; V gene: TRBV10-1
CDR3 protein: CASSEPTGELFF; CDR3 DNA: TGTGCCAGCAGTGAACCCACCGGGGAGCTGTTTTTT; J gene: TRBJ2-2; clone size: NA; CDR3 length: 12; D gene: NA; V gene: TRBV2
CDR3 protein: CASSPGQSSYEQYF; CDR3 DNA: TGCGCCAGCAGCCCGGGACAGTCGTCCTACGAGCAGTACTTC; J gene: TRBJ2-7; clone size: few; CDR3 length: 14; D gene: TRBD1; V gene: TRBV5-1
CDR3 protein: CASSYAGRVETQYF; CDR3 DNA: TGTGCCAGCAGTTACGCAGGGAGGGTAGAGACCCAGTACTTC; J gene: TRBJ2-5; clone size: NA; CDR3 length: 14; D gene: TRBD2; V gene: TRBV6-6
CDR3 protein: CASRRLTAEGGYTF; CDR3 DNA: TGTGCCAGCAGGAGACTGACAGCGGAGGGTGGCTACACCTTC; J gene: TRBJ1-2; clone size: NA; CDR3 length: 14; D gene: NA; V gene: TRBV6-1
CDR3 protein: CAWSSSGFHEQFF; CDR3 DNA: TGTGCCTGGAGTTCTTCGGGGTTCCATGAGCAGTTCTTC; J gene: TRBJ2-1; clone size: NA; CDR3 length: 13; D gene: NA; V gene: TRBV30
CDR3 protein: CASSSPTGGYEQYF; CDR3 DNA: TGTGCCAGCAGCTCGCCGACAGGGGGATACGAGCAGTACTTC; J gene: TRBJ2-7; clone size: NA; CDR3 length: 14; D gene: TRBD1; V gene: TRBV6-6
CDR3 protein: CATSRGRDGYGYTF; CDR3 DNA: TGTGCCACCAGCAGAGGAAGGGATGGCTATGGCTACACCTTC; J gene: TRBJ1-2; clone size: NA; CDR3 length: 14; D gene: NA; V gene: TRBV15